The sample holds a few counts of the clone carrying this T cell receptor (beta chain). These data originate in a study of blood T cell repertoires in COVID-19. Study-level information: The United States, Italy and Spain provided the acute and convalescent COVID-19 samples. T cells, B-cell-depleted T cells, or PBMCs provided the cDNA or gDNA that served as material.

Per the germline V gene, CDR1 is SGHTA and CDR2 is FQGNSA. V lost 3 bases to trimming and J lost 4 bases; unmatched junction nucleotides: 17. The CDR3 is 18 amino acids. The table came from immunoSEQ multiplex PCR; TCRdb's copy has only in-frame clones and leaves some out. The table has 260,000 or so clones, around 83% seen once. Sequencing was carried out using peripheral blood. The chain recombines TRBV7-2 with TRBJ2-7; 8 nucleotides align to TRBD2. The clonotype was recovered from a man at least 80 years old with acute or convalescent COVID-19. The CDR3 coding sequence is TGTGCCAGCAGCTTGGCCCTCACCGGGGCGGGGGGCTCGTACGAGCAGTACTTC. Residues: CASSLALTGAGGSYEQYF.